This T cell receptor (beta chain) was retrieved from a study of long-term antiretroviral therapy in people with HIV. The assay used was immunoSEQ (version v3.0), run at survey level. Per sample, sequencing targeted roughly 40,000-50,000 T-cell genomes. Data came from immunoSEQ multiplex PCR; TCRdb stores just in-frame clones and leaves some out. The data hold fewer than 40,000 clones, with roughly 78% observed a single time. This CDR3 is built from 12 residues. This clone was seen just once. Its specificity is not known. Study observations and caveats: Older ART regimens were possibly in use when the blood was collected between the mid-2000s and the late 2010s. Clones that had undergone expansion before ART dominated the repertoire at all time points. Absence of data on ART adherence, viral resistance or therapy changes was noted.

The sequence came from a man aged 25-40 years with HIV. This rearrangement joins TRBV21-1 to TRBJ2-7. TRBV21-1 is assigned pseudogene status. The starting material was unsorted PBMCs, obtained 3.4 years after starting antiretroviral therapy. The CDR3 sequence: CASSKDGGRQYF. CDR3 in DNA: TGTGCCAGCAGCAAAGATGGGGGACGGCAGTACTTC.